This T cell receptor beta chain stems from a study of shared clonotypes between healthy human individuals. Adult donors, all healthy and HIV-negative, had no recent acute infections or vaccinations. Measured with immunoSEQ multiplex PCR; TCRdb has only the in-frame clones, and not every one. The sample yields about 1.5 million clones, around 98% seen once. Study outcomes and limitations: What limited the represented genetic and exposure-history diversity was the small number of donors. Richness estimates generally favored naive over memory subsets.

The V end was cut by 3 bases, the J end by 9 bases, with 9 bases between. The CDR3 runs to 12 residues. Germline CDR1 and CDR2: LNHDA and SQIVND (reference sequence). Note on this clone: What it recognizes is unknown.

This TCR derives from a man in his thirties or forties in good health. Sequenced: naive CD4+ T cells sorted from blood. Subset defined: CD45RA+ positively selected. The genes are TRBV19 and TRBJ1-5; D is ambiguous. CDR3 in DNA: TGTGCCAGTAGTATCAGTCCATGGCCCCAGCATTTT. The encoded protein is CASSISPWPQHF.